Detailed here is one TCR beta chain. The sample belongs to a study of blood T cell repertoires in COVID-19. Across the study: From T cells, B-cell-depleted T cells, or PBMCs came the material, which was cDNA or gDNA.

The germline V and J ends were trimmed by 4 bases and 4 bases, with 13 bases remaining between them. Per the germline V gene, CDR1 is GTSNPN and CDR2 is SVGIG (reference sequence). CDR3 size: 13 residues. Per the original methods: The assay estimated nucleated cells by amplifying reference gene primers. Using immunoSEQ multiplex PCR, the repertoire was profiled, and TCRdb retains in-frame clones only, with some absent. V and J calls and clone size are as listed in that table; D and trimming were resolved from the DNA. This table holds about 14,000 clones, about four fifths found once. The clonotype originates from a woman in her sixties or seventies with acute or convalescent COVID-19. The specimen sequenced was peripheral blood. The V and J genes are TRBV30 and TRBJ1-1; possible D gene TRBD1, 5 bases. Here the CDR3 reads CAWMYGGGTEAFF. CDR3 nucleotides: TGTGCCTGGATGTACGGCGGGGGCACTGAAGCTTTCTTT.